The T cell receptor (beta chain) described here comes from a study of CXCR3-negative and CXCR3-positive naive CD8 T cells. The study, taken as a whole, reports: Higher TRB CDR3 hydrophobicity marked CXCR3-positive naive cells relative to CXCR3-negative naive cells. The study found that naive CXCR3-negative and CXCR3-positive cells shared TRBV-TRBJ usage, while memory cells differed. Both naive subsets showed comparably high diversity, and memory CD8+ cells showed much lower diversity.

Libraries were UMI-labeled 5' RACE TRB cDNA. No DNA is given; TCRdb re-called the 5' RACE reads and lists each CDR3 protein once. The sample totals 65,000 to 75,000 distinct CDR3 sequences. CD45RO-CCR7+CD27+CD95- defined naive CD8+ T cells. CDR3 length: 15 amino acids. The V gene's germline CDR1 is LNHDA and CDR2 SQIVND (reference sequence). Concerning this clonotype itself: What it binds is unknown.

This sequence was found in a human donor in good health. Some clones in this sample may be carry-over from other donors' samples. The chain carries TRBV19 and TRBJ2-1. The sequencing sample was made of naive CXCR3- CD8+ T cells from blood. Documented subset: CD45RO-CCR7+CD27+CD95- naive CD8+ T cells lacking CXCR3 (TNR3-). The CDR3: CASSILGGPYNEQFF.